Listed here are 23 T cell receptor beta chains from one sample, sequenced in a study of CXCR3-negative and CXCR3-positive naive CD8 T cells. Study-level results: TRB CDR3 hydrophobicity was greater in CXCR3-positive naive cells than in CXCR3-negative naive cells.

The libraries of TRB cDNA were constructed through 5' RACE using UMI labels. One entry per CDR3 protein, without DNA, is what TCRdb gives after re-calling the 5' RACE reads. The sample data list around 50,000 distinct CDR3 sequences. Which antigens these TCRs recognize remains unknown. Sequencing was done on a sample of naive CXCR3+ CD8+ T cells from blood. The subset was: CD45RO-CCR7+CD27+CD95- naive CD8+ T cells expressing CXCR3 (TNR3+). These receptors originate from a human donor in good health. Some clones in this sample may be carry-over from other donors' samples.

The rearrangement uses TRBV4-3 and TRBJ1-1. The CDR3 is 14 residues long. Germline CDR1 and CDR2: LGHNA and YSLEER. CDR3 sequence reads: CASSQEQALSEAFF.

This chain links TRBV14 with TRBJ2-1; with no DNA, the TCRdb D assignment of TRBD2 cannot be verified. The CDR3 has 18 residues. CDR1 and CDR2 from the germline V gene are SGHDN and FVKESK. The CDR3 sequence: CASSLTSGGVSSYNEQFF.

The V gene is TRBV5-1, the J gene TRBJ2-1; the D call from TCRdb, TRBD1, cannot be confirmed without DNA. The CDR3 is 16 residues long. Germline loops: CDR1 SGHRS, CDR2 YFSETQ. CDR3 residues: CASKSRGGDSYNEQFF.

The chain's CDR3 is CASSRGQGTNYGYTF. The chain couples TRBV7-8 to TRBJ1-2; TCRdb returns TRBD1, unconfirmable since there is no DNA. The CDR3 is 15 residues long. CDR1 SGHVS and CDR2 FQNEAQ come from the germline V gene.

This chain connects TRBV29-1 to TRBJ1-2; TCRdb gives TRBD1 as the D gene, but with no DNA this cannot be confirmed. The CDR3 has 11 amino acids. Germline values: CDR1 SQVTM, CDR2 ANQGSEA. The chain's CDR3 is CSAPGGYGYTF.

The chain combines TRBV29-1 with TRBJ1-2; there is no DNA to check the TCRdb D call of TRBD1. The germline V gene encodes CDR1 SQVTM and CDR2 ANQGSEA. The CDR3 consists of 12 residues. The CDR3 sequence is CSVEVGQAVYTF.

The rearrangement uses TRBV3-1 and TRBJ2-7; TCRdb's D call of TRBD2 is untestable without DNA. Looked up from germline, CDR1 is LGHDT and CDR2 is YNNKEL (reference sequence). The CDR3 covers 14 residues. The CDR3: CASSQSGLSYEQYF.

The CDR3: CASSSKTKRGGAPNGYTF. The chain joins TRBV5-6 to TRBJ1-2; lacking DNA, the TRBD1 call made by TCRdb goes unchecked. The CDR3 has 18 amino acids. CDR1 and CDR2 (germline): SGHDT, YYEEEE.

The CDR3 region is CASSVGPVFPYNEQFF. The chain employs TRBV11-2 and TRBJ2-1. CDR3 length equals 16 residues. Germline CDR1 and CDR2: SGHAT and FQNNGV.

This sequence joins TRBV7-2 and TRBJ2-7; TCRdb calls TRBD1, which cannot be checked without DNA. The CDR3 spans 16 residues. The germline V gene encodes CDR1 SGHTA and CDR2 FQGNSA. CDR3 residues: CASSLDELRTNAQQYF.

This chain uses TRBV7-3 with TRBJ2-7; TCRdb proposes TRBD1, but this gene call is untestable without DNA. The germline gives CDR1 SGHTA, CDR2 FQGTGA. The CDR3 sequence is 13 residues long. CDR3 amino acids: CASSLKGGDEQYF.

The V and J genes are TRBV29-1 and TRBJ2-7; TCRdb's D call of TRBD2 is untestable without DNA. CDR1 and CDR2 from the germline V gene are SQVTM and ANQGSEA. The CDR3 is 13 residues long. CDR3 sequence reads: CSVEGPQNYEQYF.

The chain is built from TRBV15 and TRBJ2-7; TCRdb names TRBD1, which stays unverified in the absence of DNA. Germline assignment: CDR1 LNHNV and CDR2 YYDKDF (reference sequence). This CDR3 is built from 14 residues. The CDR3 region is CATSRDLGDDEQYF.

This chain uses TRBV7-9 with TRBJ1-1; TCRdb gives TRBD1 as the D gene, but with no DNA this cannot be confirmed. Germline assignment: CDR1 SEHNR and CDR2 FQNEAQ (reference sequence). The CDR3 covers 15 residues. The CDR3: CASSLKGALNTEAFF. Based on the CDR3 plus reference TRBV7-9 and TRBJ1-1, the full variable domain is DTGVSQNPRHKITKRGQNVTFRCDPISEHNRLYWYRQTLGQGPEFLTYFQNEAQLEKSRLLSDRFSAERPKGSFSTLEIQRTEQGDSAMYLCASSLKGALNTEAFFGQGTRLTVV.

The chain links TRBV28 to TRBJ2-7; TCRdb outputs TRBD1, but without DNA this stays unchecked. The CDR3 loop spans 14 amino acids. Germline loops: CDR1 MDHEN, CDR2 SYDVKM. The CDR3 sequence is CASSEGQGAYEQYF.

The rearrangement uses TRBV7-9 and TRBJ2-1; the D gene TCRdb calls, TRBD1, cannot be checked with no DNA. Per the germline V gene, CDR1 is SEHNR and CDR2 is FQNEAQ (reference sequence). This CDR3 contains 15 residues. CDR3 loop: CASSLSGGADDEQFF.

The chain links TRBV7-9 to TRBJ2-7; the TCRdb D gene call, TRBD1, has no DNA to confirm it. CDR3 length: 14 amino acids. Germline CDR1 is SEHNR and CDR2 is FQNEAQ (reference sequence). The CDR3 spells CASSGTVGTYEQYF.

V and J are TRBV29-1 and TRBJ2-5; as DNA is missing, the TRBD1 call by TCRdb cannot be tested. Looked up from germline, CDR1 is SQVTM and CDR2 is ANQGSEA. CDR3 size: 14 residues. The CDR3 loop reads CSVAGTAFQETQYF. The full variable domain, its missing parts supplied by reference TRBV29-1 and TRBJ2-5, is SAVISQKPSRDICQRGTSLTIQCQVDSQVTMMFWYRQQPGQSLTLIATANQGSEATYESGFVIDKFPISRPNLTFSTLTVSNMSPEDSSIYLCSVAGTAFQETQYFGPGTRLLVL.

The rearrangement links TRBV9 to TRBJ2-7; the D gene TCRdb calls, TRBD1, cannot be checked with no DNA. The CDR3 totals 15 residues. Germline V gene lookup returns CDR1 SGDLS and CDR2 YYNGEE. The CDR3 sequence is CASSLGTGPLYEQYF.

The chain carries TRBV6-2 or TRBV6-3 and TRBJ2-7. Germline lookup yields CDR1 MNHEY and CDR2 SVGEGT. The CDR3 totals 15 residues. CDR3 sequence reads: CASSYLANGVDEQYF.

The chain joins TRBV3-1 to TRBJ2-5; TCRdb's D call, TRBD1, is unchecked because there is no DNA. The V gene's germline CDR1 is LGHDT and CDR2 YNNKEL (reference sequence). The CDR3 extends over 14 amino acids. Here the CDR3 reads CASSQQGFQETQYF.

The J gene is TRBJ2-1, the V gene TRBV20-1. Per the germline V gene, CDR1 is DFQATT and CDR2 is SNEGSKA (reference sequence). The CDR3 spans 11 residues. CDR3 residues: CSAPLYNEQFF.

The chain couples TRBV6-6 to TRBJ2-7; absent DNA, TCRdb's TRBD1 call cannot be checked. In germline, CDR1 is MNHNY, CDR2 SVGAGI (reference sequence). This CDR3 has 15 residues. The CDR3 region is CASSPHTGRPYEQYF.